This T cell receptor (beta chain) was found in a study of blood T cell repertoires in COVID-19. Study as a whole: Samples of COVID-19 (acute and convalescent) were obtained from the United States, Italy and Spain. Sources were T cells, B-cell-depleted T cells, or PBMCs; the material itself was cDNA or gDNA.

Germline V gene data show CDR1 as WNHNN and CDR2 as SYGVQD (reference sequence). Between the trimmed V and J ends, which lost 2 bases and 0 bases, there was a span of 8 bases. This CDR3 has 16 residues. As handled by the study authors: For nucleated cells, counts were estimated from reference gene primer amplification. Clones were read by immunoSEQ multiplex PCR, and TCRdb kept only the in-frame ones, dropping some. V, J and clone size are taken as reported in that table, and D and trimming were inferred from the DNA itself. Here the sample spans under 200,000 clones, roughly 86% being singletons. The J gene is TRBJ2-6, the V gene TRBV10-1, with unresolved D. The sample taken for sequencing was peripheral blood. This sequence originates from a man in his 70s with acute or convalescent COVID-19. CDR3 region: CASSETRNSGANVLTF. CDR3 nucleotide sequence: TGCGCCAGCAGTGAGACGAGGAACTCTGGGGCCAACGTCCTGACTTTC.